This TCR beta chain stems from a study of cytomegalovirus exposure and HLA in healthy donors (dated by TCRdb to about 2017). Study-wide context: An earlier analysis of some 500 of the donors reported approximately 300 Gb of sequence data and some 120 million unique TCR beta sequences from 150 million to 200 million T cells. Because of strong linkage in the cohort, roughly 5 DR-DQ haplotypes were treated as single units for association and clustering. An early release that covered fewer than 750 HLA-typed donors contained approximately 300 gigabases of sequencing data and some 87 million unique TCR sequences. Donor age, sex, ethnicity and CMV serostatus were compiled together with the repertoire data. The study aimed to test whether signatures of past pathogen exposure could be identified by cataloging public T cell receptors. To decide whether each TCR beta V gene segment behaved as functional or pseudogenic, an earlier analysis of approximately 590 of the donors relied on high-throughput TCR beta sequencing. A later analysis re-examined previously published TCR beta repertoires from over 500 donors and added high-resolution HLA genotyping to investigate patterns of TCR occurrence. Of the roughly 400 genotyped donors, about 80% fell in the genetic ancestry cluster associated with self-reported Caucasian donors. The study profiled the T cell repertoires of 550 to 700 subjects by immunosequencing and related them to cytomegalovirus serostatus. A later genetic analysis took genome-wide SNP genotypes for about 65% of the 666 donors and used that subset as a discovery cohort. The later analysis used no new phenotypic data to find candidate immune exposures, relying instead on TCR beta sequences and their occurrence across donors. The number of donors typed differed by locus, with 629-630 for A, B, C, DRB1 and DQB1, more than 500 for DQA1, approximately 570 for DPA1, and around 460 for DPB1. Besides the first cohort of approximately 710 subjects, a separate validation cohort made up of roughly 120 different subjects was used. The study combined high-throughput TCR immunosequencing, statistical association of individual TCRs with disease status, and machine learning to predict cytomegalovirus infection status. HLA typing included class I and class II loci at four-digit resolution. On average, 235,054 unique TCR beta nucleotide sequences were sequenced per donor among 300 to 500 genotyped donors of the cohort, with 15% to 20% of those sequences being non-productive. Every discovery cohort repertoire had been produced on one sequencing platform.

Library construction relied on the immunoSEQ multiplex PCR assay. For the multiplex PCR, a mixture combining 60 forward primers for TCR Vbeta segments and 13 reverse primers for TCR Jbeta segments was used. Amplification of the CDR3 region of rearranged TCR beta genes was performed with a multiplex PCR assay on genomic DNA. Amplified TCR beta libraries were sequenced as 87-base-pair reads on the Illumina HiSeq System. From the authors' description of their analysis: Across the 600 to 700 repertoires, a later analysis counted 75 million to 90 million unique TCR beta chains, 9.5 million to 13 million of which were shared by at least two donors. A nearest-neighbor algorithm error-corrected the raw reads and collapsed the reads into unique sequences, merging closely related sequences to remove PCR and sequencing errors. V, D and J gene segments were assigned by aligning CDR3 sequences to IMGT reference sequences. For a sequence to be retained, at least a six-nucleotide match to both a V gene segment and a J gene segment was required. A rearrangement counted as productive if the CDR3 had no stop codons and remained in frame with V and J, and every other rearrangement counted as non-productive. CDR3 was defined according to IMGT convention as the region running from the second conserved V-encoded cysteine to the conserved J-encoded phenylalanine. The earlier analysis of about 610 of the donors excluded sequences that lacked an unambiguous match to a single V gene segment. In an earlier analysis of a few hundred of the donors, V segments were called functional above 56.7% productive rearrangements and were called segregating when the between-donor standard deviation exceeded 5%. To diagnose cytomegalovirus status from the catalog of TCR beta chain sequences, a statistical classification framework was built. In a later analysis, V and J genes were assigned by comparing TCR nucleotide sequences against IMGT/GENE-DB human TR gene sequences. The TCRdist pipeline was used in a later analysis to assign CDR3 sequences and most-parsimonious VDJ recombination scenarios. In a later analysis, every TCR beta chain was defined by the combination of its CDR3 amino acid sequence and its V-gene family, and reads without a unique V-gene family were dropped. A later analysis removed several hundred highly shared, low-generation-probability nucleotide sequences to deal with suspected cross-contamination and a sequencing artifact. In a later analysis, a clonal expansion index was calculated for each public chain from normalized within-repertoire ranks of inferred template counts. Generation probabilities in a later analysis came from a VDJ recombination model fitted to out-of-frame rearrangements, and those results were checked against IGoR. In a later analysis, hypergeometric tests were used to score TCR-TCR, TCR-HLA and TCR-CMV co-occurrence, with a repertoire-size bias correction applied to TCR pairs. A later analysis estimated false discovery rates by permuting HLA or CMV assignments 20 times. In a later analysis, co-occurring TCRs were grouped with DBSCAN, and TCRdist sequence similarity was added when clustering was performed within HLA-allele-positive subsets. Repertoires with fewer than 30,000 or more than 120,000 public chains were left out of co-occurrence clustering, as were five repertoires with anomalous nucleotide sharing. TCRdb re-hosts the immuneACCESS table, in-frame sequences only. Its copies lack some clones; in the studies checked, an unresolved V gene accounts for under half of them, and the cause for the rest is not known. The V and J calls and clone size are taken from that table; D and trimming were inferred from the DNA. Recorded for this sample are 150,000 or so clones; around 84% of them occurred a single time. Around 6% of the sample is in the top ten clones.

CDR1 and CDR2, per the germline V gene, are SGHAT and FQNNGV. V and J lose 5 bases and 1 base, and a span of 13 bases separates them. The CDR3 starts with the cysteine, ends with the phenylalanine, and has 15 residues. Solely the CDR3 DNA is kept, with 45 bases framed from the first base. In total, roughly 670 healthy bone marrow donors made up the cohort. At the time of sampling, all cohort members were nominally healthy, though unrecorded immune exposures were likely present. The donor was CMV seropositive and belonged to the group of about 290 seropositive cohort members. Each donor provided a peripheral blood sample, and peripheral blood mononuclear cells were used for TCR beta sequencing. Genomic DNA extraction from the blood cell samples was performed with the Qiagen DNeasy Blood Extraction Kit. The research as a whole found: For the cohort, immune exposure information was limited to CMV serostatus. Because some donors lacked HLA typing at each locus, the association tests relied only on the typed subset. In a later genetic analysis, fewer N-insertions in productive TCRs were reported among donors in an Asian-associated ancestry cluster than the roughly 670-donor mean. The earlier analysis of about 600 of the donors excluded some 16 rarely observed V segments, including chromosome 9 orphons, because counts were too low. In vitro tests confirmed that a few of the cytomegalovirus-associated TCR beta chains recognize cytomegalovirus antigens. According to the authors, the approach could potentially be generalized to other disease states and immunological phenotypes. A later analysis found that most CMV-associated TCR beta chains appeared HLA-restricted, with HLA associations seemingly driven largely by CMV exposure. A later analysis associated approximately 17,000 TCR beta sequences with specific HLA alleles at a false discovery rate of 0.05. Across donors, most TCR sequences were observed very rarely, whereas some public TCRs were present in many individuals. In a later analysis, HLA-associated TCR beta chains were found to be more clonally expanded and to have lower generation probabilities than equally common non-associated chains. Roughly uniform sequencing depth across donors was assumed in presence/absence analyses, although this assumption may not hold. Assigning TCR associations to individual alleles was difficult when HLA alleles, especially DR and DQ, strongly co-occurred. Some IMGT-functional V segments, including TRBV6-2 and TRBV6-3, could not be told apart with the 87-base-pair reads, so those segments were excluded. The sequencing pipeline was judged likely to have produced a cluster of highly shared sequence variants as a technical artifact. The study listed approximately 150 TCR beta chains as associated with cytomegalovirus. Correlated functional status among segregating V segments might reflect linkage disequilibrium, but an unknown experimental factor could not be ruled out. In a later genetic analysis, a missense DCLRE1C variant was associated with V-gene and J-gene trimming of TCR beta chains, and the association was replicated in an independent cohort. This cohort had only TCR beta chains sequenced, and the lack of alpha or paired-chain data limited which features could be detected. A further reported finding was that TCR beta sequences accurately predicted the HLA-A and HLA-B alleles for most subjects in the first cohort. In a later analysis, TCR association rates were found to vary across HLA loci, with the most associated TCRs seen for DRB1 alleles and the fewest for HLA-C alleles. Cytomegalovirus status was reported to be diagnosed by the classifier with high specificity and sensitivity in both the original and validation cohorts. A later analysis reported that several top co-occurrence clusters appeared linked to parvovirus B19, influenza, CMV and Epstein-Barr virus. In an earlier analysis of under 600 of the donors, most TCR beta V segments were observed in productive rearrangements about 87% or about 30% of the time, broadly matching IMGT annotations.

Turning to this clone: Its cognate antigen has yet to be identified. No much larger clone exists at a distance of one base, and base qualities are not known.

Sequencing was carried out using PBMCs. The sequence derives from a woman aged 40 to 50 in good health and CMV-seropositive. Here the chain combines TRBV11-2 and TRBJ2-3; the best D guess is TRBD2, with 6 bases matching. The CDR3 loop reads CASSPGGPGTDTQYF. DNA sequence: TGTGCCAGCAGCCCAGGAGGGCCAGGCACAGATACGCAGTATTTT.